This T cell receptor (beta chain) was identified during a study of blood T cell repertoires in COVID-19. Looking at the study overall: Acute and convalescent COVID-19 specimens originated in the United States, Italy and Spain. T cells, B-cell-depleted T cells, or PBMCs supplied cDNA or gDNA.

Repertoires were generated with immunoSEQ multiplex PCR, while TCRdb's copy carries only in-frame clones and drops some. The data hold approximately 94,000 clones, with around four fifths observed a single time. This CDR3 region has 13 residues. The V end was cut by 5 bases, the J end by 2 bases, with 9 bases between. Per germline, CDR1 LNHDA and CDR2 SQIVND (reference sequence). On this clone: The same CDR3 can be traced to other DNA sequences in this sample.

Sequences were obtained from peripheral blood. The chain combines TRBV19 with TRBJ1-1; TRBD1 is a possible D gene (5 bases). The clonotype originates from a man between 45 and 60 years old with active or convalescent COVID-19. The DNA of the CDR3 is TGTGCCAGTAGTCGGCAGGGAAACACTGAAGCTTTCTTT. Its protein product is CASSRQGNTEAFF.